The T cell receptor (beta chain) described here comes from a study of OX40 agonist ivuxolimab in advanced cancers. For the study at large: The mean age was roughly 60 years, ranging from 23 to 79, with approximately 83% of participants male. Partial responses were achieved by three patients: one hepatocellular carcinoma, two cutaneous melanoma. Findings of the study overall: Averaged across samples, CD8+ T cells carried more expanded clones than CD4+ did.

Turning to this clone: Its antigen is as yet unknown.

This CDR3 has 17 amino acids. V gave up 4 bases and J gave up 3 bases, with 22 bases separating them. Looked up from germline, CDR1 is SGHRS and CDR2 is YFSETQ. Libraries were prepared by immunoSEQ multiplex PCR; TCRdb keeps only in-frame clonotypes and omits some of them. The table has tens of thousands of clones, around 90% seen once. The chain joins TRBV5-1 to TRBJ2-5, with a weak D call TRBD2 (5 bases). The source was CD4+ or CD8+ T cells sorted from blood, collected in a trial of the OX40 agonist ivuxolimab. This clonotype was sampled from an adult with an advanced solid tumor such as melanoma, head and neck, liver or kidney cancer. CDR3 nucleotide sequence: TGCGCCAGCAGCCGATGGGCAGGAGGTAATTTGGAAGAGACCCAGTACTTC. It codes for CASSRWAGGNLEETQYF.